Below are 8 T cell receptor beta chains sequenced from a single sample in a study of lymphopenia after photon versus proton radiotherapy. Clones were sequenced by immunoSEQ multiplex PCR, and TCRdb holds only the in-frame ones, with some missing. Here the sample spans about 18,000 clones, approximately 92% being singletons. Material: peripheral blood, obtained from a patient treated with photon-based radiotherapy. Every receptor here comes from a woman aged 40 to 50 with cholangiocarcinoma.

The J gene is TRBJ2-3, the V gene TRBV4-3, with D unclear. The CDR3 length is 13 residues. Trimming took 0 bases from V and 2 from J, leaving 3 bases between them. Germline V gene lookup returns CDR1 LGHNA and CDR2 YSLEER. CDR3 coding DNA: TGCGCCAGCAGCCAAGATCCCACAGATACGCAGTATTTT. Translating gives CASSQDPTDTQYF.

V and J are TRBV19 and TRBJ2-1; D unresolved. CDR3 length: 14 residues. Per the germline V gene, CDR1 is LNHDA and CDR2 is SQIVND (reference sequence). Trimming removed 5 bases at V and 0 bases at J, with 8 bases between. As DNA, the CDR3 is TGTGCCAGTAGTTTGCAGAGCTCCTACAATGAGCAGTTCTTC. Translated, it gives CASSLQSSYNEQFF.

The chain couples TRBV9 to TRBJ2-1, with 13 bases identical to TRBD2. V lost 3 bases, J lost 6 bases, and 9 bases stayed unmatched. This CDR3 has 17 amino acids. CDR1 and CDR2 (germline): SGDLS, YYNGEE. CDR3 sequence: CASSDPTSGGTGNEQFF. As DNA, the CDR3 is TGTGCCAGCAGCGACCCGACTAGCGGGGGGACGGGCAATGAGCAGTTCTTC.

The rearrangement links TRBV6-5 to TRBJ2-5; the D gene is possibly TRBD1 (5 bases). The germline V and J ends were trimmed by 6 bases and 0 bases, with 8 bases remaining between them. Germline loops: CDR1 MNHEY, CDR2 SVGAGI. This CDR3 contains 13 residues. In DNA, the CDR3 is TGTGCCAGCAGCAAGGGGTACCAAGAGACCCAGTACTTC. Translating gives CASSKGYQETQYF.

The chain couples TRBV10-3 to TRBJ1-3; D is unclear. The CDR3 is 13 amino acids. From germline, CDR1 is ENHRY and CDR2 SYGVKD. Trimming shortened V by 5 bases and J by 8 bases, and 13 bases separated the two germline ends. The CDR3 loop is CAISHWDLDTIYF. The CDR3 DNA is TGTGCCATCAGTCATTGGGATTTGGACACCATATATTTT.

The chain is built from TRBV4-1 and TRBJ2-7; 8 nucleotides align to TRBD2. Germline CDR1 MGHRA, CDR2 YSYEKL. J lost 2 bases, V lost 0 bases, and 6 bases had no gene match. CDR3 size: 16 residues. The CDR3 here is CASSQEGAGGAYEQYF. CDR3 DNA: TGCGCCAGCAGCCAAGAGGGGGCGGGGGGAGCCTACGAGCAGTACTTC.

CDR3: CASSRTALNTEAFF. The CDR3 bases are TGTGCCAGCAGCAGGACAGCTTTGAACACTGAAGCTTTCTTT. The rearrangement uses TRBV7-6 and TRBJ1-1, with D tentatively TRBD1 (6 bases). Germline V gene sequence: CDR1 SGHVS, CDR2 FNYEAQ. Trimming pared 5 bases from V and 0 bases from J, leaving 10 bases between. The length of the CDR3 is 14 residues.

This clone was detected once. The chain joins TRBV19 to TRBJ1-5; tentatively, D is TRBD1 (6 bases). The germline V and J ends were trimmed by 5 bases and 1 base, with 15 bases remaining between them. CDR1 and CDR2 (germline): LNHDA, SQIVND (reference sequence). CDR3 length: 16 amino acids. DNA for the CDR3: TGTGCCAGTAGTCCAGACGGGGGGCTCAGCAATCAGCCCCAGCATTTT. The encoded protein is CASSPDGGLSNQPQHF.